The source of this T cell receptor (beta chain) is a study of blood T cell repertoires in COVID-19. The overall study: PBMCs, B-cell-depleted T cells, or T cells provided the cDNA or gDNA that made up the material.

The V end was cut by 5 bases, the J end by 3 bases, with 8 bases between. This CDR3 is 13 amino acids long. The V gene's germline CDR1 is MNHEY and CDR2 SVGAGI. As handled by the study authors: Reference gene primer amplification yielded estimated nucleated cell counts. Using immunoSEQ multiplex PCR, the repertoire was profiled, and TCRdb retains in-frame clones only, with some absent. V, J and clone size are those of that table, while D and trimming were read from the DNA. Of roughly 200,000 clones listed, about 79% are singletons. Specimen: peripheral blood. This TCR was sampled from a human donor in a cohort sampled during active COVID-19. The chain joins TRBV6-5 to TRBJ2-1; unclear D gene. CDR3 protein: CASSRVRYNEQFF. CDR3 bases: TGTGCCAGCAGTCGGGTGCGCTACAATGAGCAGTTCTTC.